The 24 T cell receptor beta chains in this list originate from one sample, sequenced in a study of blood T cells in healthy people across ages. Primers used in a second PCR of about 7 to 12 cycles were a sample-barcoded 5' primer and a J-beta primer mix. TCRdb passed the 5' RACE reads through MiXCR, listing each CDR3 protein once. The data contain approximately 690,000 distinct CDR3 sequences, 40% to 50% of them singletons. Sequencing was done on a sample of blood. The receptor source for this set is an elderly man in good health.

There are many counts of this clonotype. The chain combines TRBV28 with TRBJ1-2; D gene uncertain. Trimming took off 2 bases at V and 8 bases at J, with 6 bases between the two ends. Germline V CDR1 and CDR2: MDHEN, SYDVKM. This CDR3 is 11 amino acids long. The CDR3 DNA is TGTGCCAGCAGTTTACAGCAAGGCTACACCTTC. Protein product: CASSLQQGYTF.

In the case of this clonotype: Sequence at one end of the junction differs from germline and may be a read error. V is TRBV7-2 and J is TRBJ2-5; TRBD2 is a possible D gene (6 bases). Germline loops: CDR1 SGHTA, CDR2 FQGNSA. The CDR3 consists of 16 residues. CDR3 region: CASSLGLAGLQEAQYF. In DNA, the CDR3 is TGTGCCAGCAGCTTAGGTCTGGCGGGGTTACAAGAGGCCCAGTACTTC.

J is TRBJ2-3 and V is TRBV11-3; D may be TRBD2 (6 bases). The V end was cut by 5 bases, the J end by 9 bases, with 18 bases between. The CDR3 covers 14 residues. Per the germline V gene, CDR1 is SGHNT and CDR2 is YENEEA. In DNA form, the CDR3 reads TGTGCCAGCAGCCCCGGACTGCAAGGAGGGACGCAGTATTTT. It translates to CASSPGLQGGTQYF.

This chain joins TRBV5-1 and TRBJ2-1; TRBD2 matches 15 bases. With 3 bases clipped from V and 2 bases from J, the junction kept 9 bases outside the gene matches. The germline CDR1 and CDR2 sequences are SGHRS and YFSETQ. The CDR3 runs to 19 residues. The CDR3 DNA sequence: TGCGCCAGCAGCTCTGGACTAGCGGGGGGGCCTTTCACCTACAATGAGCAGTTCTTC. It is translated as CASSSGLAGGPFTYNEQFF.

The CDR3 sequence: CASRTSGGAREQYF. The CDR3 DNA reads as TGTGCCAGCAGGACTAGCGGGGGGGCAAGGGAGCAGTACTTC. The chain is built from TRBV12-3 or TRBV12-4 and TRBJ2-4, with 14 bases lining up with TRBD2. The CDR3 is made up of 14 amino acids. V was clipped by 6 bases and J by 13 bases; unmatched bases: 8.

This clonotype was detected a few times. The CDR3 loop reads CAISELKTDRGNQPQHF. The CDR3 coding sequence is TGTGCCATCAGTGAGCTAAAAACGGACAGGGGCAATCAGCCCCAGCATTTT. The V gene is TRBV10-3, the J gene TRBJ1-5; 8 nucleotides agree with TRBD1. CDR3 length: 17 residues. The junction had 8 bases not matched to a gene; V was cut back by 2 bases and J by 2 bases. Germline-derived CDR1 and CDR2 are ENHRY and SYGVKD.

The rearrangement uses TRBV4-3 and TRBJ1-4; D is possibly TRBD1 (5 bases). Trimming took 0 bases from V and 8 from J, leaving 13 bases between them. The CDR3 is 15 amino acids. CDR1 is LGHNA and CDR2 is YSLEER in the germline V gene. Here the CDR3 DNA reads TGCGCCAGCAGCCAAGAACCCCAGGGTGGCGAAAAACTGTTTTTT. Translating it yields CASSQEPQGGEKLFF.

Remarks on this clonotype: The junction departs from germline at one end; a sequencing error may be responsible. The chain has TRBV5-1 and TRBJ2-1; tentatively, D is TRBD2 (6 bases). Germline V gene data show CDR1 as SGHRS and CDR2 as YFSETQ. This CDR3 has 15 amino acids. The CDR3 nucleotides read TGCGCCAGCGTATTGGAGGGAGAAGCCTACAATGGGCAGTTCTTC. It encodes CASVLEGEAYNGQFF.

There are a few counts of this clonotype. The CDR3 nucleotides are TGCAGTGCTGTCCATCAGGGATTAAAGACCCAGTACTTC. It yields the protein CSAVHQGLKTQYF. This chain uses TRBV20-1 with TRBJ2-5; weak D call: TRBD1 (5 bases). The CDR3 runs to 13 residues. Trimming took off 5 bases at V and 6 bases at J, with 16 bases between the two ends. Germline V gene data show CDR1 as DFQATT and CDR2 as SNEGSKA (reference sequence).

For the CDR3, the DNA is TGCGCCAGCAGCTTAAAGGGGGTTGACAATGAGCAGTTCTTC. As protein: CASSLKGVDNEQFF. This rearrangement joins TRBV5-1 to TRBJ2-1, with D possibly being TRBD1 (6 bases). CDR3 length: 14 amino acids. Germline loops: CDR1 SGHRS, CDR2 YFSETQ. V was pared by 2 bases and J by 5 bases, with 11 bases between.

The chain employs TRBV11-2 and TRBJ2-2; 8 positions match TRBD2. CDR3 length equals 17 residues. The germline CDR1 and CDR2 sequences are SGHAT and FQNNGV. After removal of 4 bases from V and 5 bases from J, the junction contained 12 bases not matched to a gene. The CDR3 here is CASSWVAGGRQTGELFF. The CDR3, as DNA: TGTGCCAGCAGCTGGGTGGCGGGAGGCCGTCAGACCGGGGAGCTGTTTTTT.

This clonotype was found many times. V gene TRBV28 combines with J gene TRBJ2-5; D may be TRBD2 (5 bases). Germline-derived CDR1 and CDR2 are MDHEN and SYDVKM. This CDR3 has 14 amino acids. V lost 6 bases and J 5 bases, leaving 16 bases between the germline ends. The CDR3 loop is CASSLGGSAETQYF. In nucleotides, the CDR3 is TGTGCCAGCAGCCTTGGAGGATCAGCGGAGACCCAGTACTTC.

This chain links TRBV30 with TRBJ1-2; D gene ambiguous. The germline V gene encodes CDR1 GTSNPN and CDR2 SVGIG (reference sequence). The CDR3 has 13 residues. V lost 0 bases to trimming and J lost 5 bases, with 10 bases between them. CDR3 region: CAWSVGVRYGYTF. The CDR3 region has the DNA TGTGCCTGGAGTGTCGGGGTACGGTATGGCTACACCTTC.

The sample holds a few counts of this clonotype. The rearrangement joins TRBV5-1 to TRBJ2-5; the D gene is possibly TRBD1 (6 bases). The closer fit of TRBJ2-7 to the DNA end suggests the J call may be wrong. The CDR3 consists of 15 residues. Germline CDR1 reads SGHRS; CDR2 reads YFSETQ. CDR3 protein: CASSLVAGEFDEQYF. Here the CDR3 DNA reads TGCGCCAGCAGCTTGGTGGCAGGGGAATTCGACGAGCAGTACTTC.

The chain is built from TRBV7-2 and TRBJ2-3; D is perhaps TRBD2 (7 bases). This CDR3 has 16 residues. CDR1 and CDR2 (germline): SGHTA, FQGNSA. Deletions cut 5 bases from V and 2 bases from J, with 17 bases between. As DNA, the CDR3 is TGTGCCAGCAGCCCCATGTCGGGGGGACACACAGATACGCAGTATTTT. Its translation: CASSPMSGGHTDTQYF.

The chain recombines TRBV5-6 with TRBJ1-3; no reliable D call. V was shortened by 6 bases and J by 0 bases, with 19 bases between the two germline ends. Germline assignment: CDR1 SGHDT and CDR2 YYEEEE. The CDR3 is 17 residues long. CDR3: CASTLGKKRSSGNTIYF. The CDR3 DNA reads as TGTGCCAGCACCCTAGGAAAGAAAAGGAGCTCTGGAAACACCATATATTTT.

The chain joins TRBV6-5 to TRBJ1-6, with TRBD1 matching 7 bases. The CDR3 runs 15 residues. The germline CDR1 and CDR2 sequences are MNHEY and SVGAGI. V was pared by 4 bases and J by 5 bases, with 5 bases of the junction left unmatched. CDR3 nucleotides: TGTGCCAGCAGTTCGTCAGGGGGGGATAATTCACCCCTCCACTTT. Amino acids: CASSSSGGDNSPLHF.

This chain uses TRBV25-1 with TRBJ2-7; TRBD1 aligns across 9 bases. The J call is in doubt because the DNA end fits TRBJ2-5 better. This CDR3 has 16 residues. Germline-derived CDR1 and CDR2 are MGHDK and SYGVNS. The CDR3 reads CASSEWGTGSSETQYF. For the CDR3, the DNA is TGTGCCAGCAGTGAATGGGGGACAGGGAGTTCAGAGACCCAGTACTTC.

The V call is TRBV11-2, the J call TRBJ2-4; 13 nucleotides align to TRBD2. The CDR3 is 16 amino acids. CDR1 is SGHAT and CDR2 is FQNNGV in the germline V gene. V trimming: 5 bases; J trimming: 13 bases; junction bases outside the gene matches: 14. The DNA of the CDR3 is TGTGCCAGCAGCACGCAGCCGGGACTAGCGGGGCGCCAGCAGTACTTC. Its translation is CASSTQPGLAGRQQYF.

The chain joins TRBV4-3 to TRBJ2-2; no reliable D call. The germline CDR1 and CDR2 sequences are LGHNA and YSLEER. Trimming removed 4 bases at V and 5 bases at J, with 17 bases between. This CDR3 has 16 residues. The CDR3: CASSPRSLGRTGELFF. In nucleotides, the CDR3 is TGCGCCAGCAGCCCCCGATCTCTAGGGCGGACCGGGGAGCTGTTTTTT.

There are a few counts of this clonotype. This chain links TRBV15 with TRBJ2-7; D remains ambiguous. CDR1 and CDR2 from the germline V gene are LNHNV and YYDKDF (reference sequence). V was trimmed by 0 bases and J by 0 bases, leaving 9 bases between them. This CDR3 comprises 15 residues. The CDR3 DNA reads TGTGCCACCAGCAGAGAAGAAGATTCCTCCTACGAGCAGTACTTC. It translates to CATSREEDSSYEQYF.

The chain is built from TRBV5-1 and TRBJ2-7, with D perhaps given as TRBD1 or TRBD2 (5 bases each). The CDR3 has 13 amino acids. With 4 bases removed from V and 4 bases from J, the gap between germline ends came to 12 bases. CDR1 is SGHRS and CDR2 is YFSETQ in the germline V gene. This CDR3 is CASSVDGAYEQYF. In DNA, the CDR3 is TGCGCCAGCAGCGTCGACGGGGCTTACGAGCAGTACTTC.

The chain couples TRBV6-5 to TRBJ1-2; 8 bases align to TRBD1. The J segment lost 9 bases and the V segment lost 0 bases, leaving 6 bases of the junction unmatched. CDR1 and CDR2 (germline): MNHEY, SVGAGI. The length of the CDR3 is 14 residues. CDR3: CASSYSDRTGRYTF. CDR3 DNA: TGTGCCAGCAGTTACTCGGATAGGACAGGGCGCTACACCTTC.

The V gene is TRBV25-1, the J gene TRBJ1-2; D perhaps matches TRBD1 (5 bases). The germline gives CDR1 MGHDK, CDR2 SYGVNS. The CDR3 loop spans 15 amino acids. Trimming left V 0 bases short and J 6 bases short, with 14 bases between. The DNA for the CDR3 is TGTGCCAGCAGTGAATATAGGCAGGGACGGAATGGCTACACCTTC. It codes for CASSEYRQGRNGYTF.